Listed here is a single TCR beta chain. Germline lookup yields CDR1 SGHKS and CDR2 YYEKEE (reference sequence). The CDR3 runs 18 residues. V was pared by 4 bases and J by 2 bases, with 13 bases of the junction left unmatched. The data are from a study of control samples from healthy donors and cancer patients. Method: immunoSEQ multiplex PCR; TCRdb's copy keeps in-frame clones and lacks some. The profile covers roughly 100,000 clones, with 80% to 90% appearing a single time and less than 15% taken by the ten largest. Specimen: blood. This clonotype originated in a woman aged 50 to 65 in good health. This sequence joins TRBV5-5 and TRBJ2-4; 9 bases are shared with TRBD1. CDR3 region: CASSQQFRDRVSKNIQYF. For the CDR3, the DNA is TGTGCCAGCAGCCAACAATTCCGGGACAGGGTGTCCAAAAACATTCAGTACTTC.